This T cell receptor (beta chain) emerged from a study of early T cells in non-severe SARS-CoV-2 infection. Study in general: The authors sequenced bulk RNA from unsorted whole blood, leaving chains unpaired. General observations from the study: Private and CD4 specificities were missed by VDJdb matching, which favored anti-spike CD8 responses.

In its sample, this clonotype was seen many times. Its antigen is not known. Separate cDNA molecules each had unique molecular identifiers attached to them. A single record per CDR3 protein comes from TCRdb applying MiXCR to the 5' RACE reads. Found here are 35,000 to 45,000 distinct CDR3 sequences, around 6% of them singletons; the top ten hold around an eighth. Trimming removed 2 bases from V and 1 base from J, with 8 bases in between. The CDR3 extends over 15 amino acids. Germline CDR1 MRHNA, CDR2 SNTAGT. Sequencing was done on a sample of whole blood. The chain recombines TRBV6-4 with TRBJ2-2, with a weak D call TRBD2 (5 bases). The TCR originated in an adult who was a healthcare worker with PCR-confirmed SARS-CoV-2 infection or an uninfected control (not recorded which). The CDR3 reads CASSDGLRNTGELFF. The CDR3 DNA sequence: TGTGCCAGCAGTGACGGACTCCGGAACACCGGGGAGCTGTTTTTT.